The 4 T cell receptor beta chains below were found in one sample sequenced in a study of human T cells and chemical hapten exposure (dated by TCRdb to about 2021). The library was made by RACE. Sequenced on a NextSeq 500. The raw public reads went through TCRdb reprocessing: fastp at Q25, MiXCR clone calling, in-frame beta chains kept. Identical CDR3 proteins give one entry, which carries the most common genes and DNA. Present in this sample are about 160,000 distinct CDR3 sequences, approximately 30% of which were seen just once. Jointly, the top ten make up roughly 2.2% of the sample. In the paper's terms, the time point label means: patch test 3, about 24 weeks after DPC sensitization. Taken with the paper, the label for treatment or condition translates to: therapeutic diphenylcyclopropenone sensitization with weekly scalp DPC. Sample: whole blood, taken in connection with sensitization to the hapten diphenylcyclopropenone (DPC). These receptors originate from a woman aged 18-29 years with alopecia areata. Some clones in this sample may be carry-over from other donors' samples.

The gene calls are TRBV7-2 and TRBJ1-1; D not certain. This CDR3 is built from 15 residues. V was cut by 2 bases and J by 0 bases, with 10 bases left in between. In germline, CDR1 is SGHTA, CDR2 FQGNSA. CDR3 DNA: TGTGCCAGCAGCTTATTACCCCTCTTGAACACTGAAGCTTTCTTT. Protein: CASSLLPLLNTEAFF. The whole variable domain, remainder taken from reference TRBV7-2 and TRBJ1-1, is GAGVSQSPSNKVTEKGKDVELRCDPISGHTALYWYRQSLGQGLEFLIYFQGNSAPDKSGLPSDRFSAERTGGSVSTLTIQRTQQEDSAVYLCASSLLPLLNTEAFFGQGTRLTVV.

The chain has TRBV20-1 and TRBJ2-2; no clear D. Germline V CDR1 and CDR2: DFQATT, SNEGSKA (reference sequence). CDR3 length equals 14 residues. V was clipped by 3 bases and J by 2 bases, with 10 bases between them. The CDR3 bases are TGCAGTGCTAGTCCTAAGCGCAACACCGGGGAGCTGTTTTTT. Translated, it gives CSASPKRNTGELFF.

V gene TRBV29-1 combines with J gene TRBJ1-2; D is possibly TRBD1 (5 bases). The germline CDR1 and CDR2 sequences are SQVTM and ANQGSEA. The CDR3 contains 13 residues. V lost 8 bases and J lost 2, with 15 bases in between. CDR3 DNA: TGCAGCTCTGGGGAGGGGTGGAACTATGGCTACACCTTC. This gives the protein CSSGEGWNYGYTF. The full variable domain, in which reference TRBV29-1 and TRBJ1-2 provide the parts outside the CDR3, is SAVISQKPSRDICQRGTSLTIQCQVDSQVTMMFWYRQQPGQSLTLIATANQGSEATYESGFVIDKFPISRPNLTFSTLTVSNMSPEDSSIYLCSSGEGWNYGYTFGSGTRLTVV.

The rearrangement joins TRBV6-2 or TRBV6-3 to TRBJ1-6, with unresolved D. This CDR3 spans 10 amino acids. CDR1 is MNHEY and CDR2 is SVGEGT in the germline V gene. V was trimmed by 8 bases and J by 7 bases, leaving 3 bases between them. CDR3 sequence: CASGNSPLHF. The CDR3 bases are TGTGCCAGCGGAAATTCACCCCTCCACTTT.